Here is one T cell receptor beta chain with its context. Its antigen is unknown. This specimen belongs to a study of neoadjuvant anti-PD-1 for oral cavity cancer. Study conclusions and caveats: Post-nivolumab, blood T cell clonality was significantly elevated in non-responders. Each response group had just a few patients in TCR analyses.

PBMC libraries mostly used around 500 ng of input genomic DNA, with six replicates per sample. Generated by immunoSEQ multiplex PCR, the TCRdb table keeps only in-frame clones and is missing some. Counted here are around 81,000 clones, about four fifths occurring once; the ten biggest clones make up around 3%. The material sequenced was PBMCs, taken before nivolumab (anti-PD-1) treatment. The receptor was isolated from a person between 40 and 79 years old with oral cavity squamous cell carcinoma.

The CDR3 reads CAWSPWGSYNEQFF. DNA for the CDR3: TGTGCCTGGAGTCCGTGGGGGTCATACAATGAGCAGTTCTTC. The chain uses TRBV30 and TRBJ2-1; D tentatively reads TRBD1 or TRBD2 (5 bases each). The CDR3 consists of 14 residues. V gave up 2 bases and J gave up 4 bases, with 12 bases separating them. CDR1 and CDR2 from the germline V gene are GTSNPN and SVGIG (reference sequence).